This T cell receptor (beta chain) was sequenced in a study of OX40 agonist ivuxolimab in advanced cancers. Assay used: immunoSEQ multiplex PCR; TCRdb lists only in-frame clones, some missing. The data show around 49,000 clones, about 79% seen once. The trim removed 5 bases at V and 0 bases at J, leaving 8 bases unmatched. CDR3 length equals 16 residues. Germline CDR1 reads SEHNR; CDR2 reads FQNEAQ (reference sequence). This sample comprised CD4+ or CD8+ T cells sorted from blood, obtained in a trial of the OX40 agonist ivuxolimab. The sequence came from an adult with an advanced solid tumor such as melanoma, head and neck, liver or kidney cancer. The chain recombines TRBV7-9 with TRBJ2-3; 7 nucleotides line up with TRBD1. DNA of the CDR3: TGTGCCAGCAGCCAGGCTCCGGGACAGAGCACAGATACGCAGTATTTT. Amino acid sequence: CASSQAPGQSTDTQYF.